These T cell receptor beta chains were read from a single sample in a study of response to subunit inactivated influenza vaccine. TCRdb re-called the RT-PCR reads through MiXCR, storing one row per CDR3 protein. Of around 150,000 distinct CDR3 sequences in the sample, under 13% were seen once. Material: non-naive T cells sorted from PBMCs, obtained roughly 46 days after vaccination. The receptors originated from a man between 45 and 60 years old who received an inactivated influenza vaccine. Both conserved end residues are part of each CDR3. The D gene is left open where the match is weak. Not every row has a clone size; where given, it reads once, few, many or a size class.

>NA|TRBJ1-6|NA|TRBV5-1
CASGIGPLVGRANSPLHF
TGCGCCAGCGGGATTGGGCCCCTTGTCGGGCGCGCCAACTCACCCCTCCACTTT
>NA|TRBJ1-1|few|TRBV6-5
CASSYSPSAGGKSTEAFF
TGTGCCAGCAGTTACTCTCCATCGGCGGGGGGGAAAAGCACTGAAGCTTTCTTT
>NA|TRBJ1-6|few|TRBV6-2/TRBV6-3
CASSYGRRGDSPLHF
TGTGCCAGCAGTTACGGGCGACGTGGAGATTCACCCCTCCACTTT
>TRBD2|TRBJ2-1|many|TRBV4-2
CASSQQGLAGVNEQFF
TGTGCCAGCAGCCAGCAGGGACTAGCGGGAGTGAATGAGCAGTTCTTC
>NA|TRBJ2-3|few|TRBV10-3
CAISGTLAREVSTDTQYF
TGTGCCATCAGTGGGACACTGGCCAGGGAAGTGAGCACAGATACGCAGTATTTT
>TRBD1|TRBJ1-1|NA|TRBV29-1
CSVEVSATGKAFF
TGCAGCGTTGAAGTTTCAGCGACAGGGAAGGCTTTCTTT
>TRBD1|TRBJ2-7|NA|TRBV28
CASSYPDRGTYEQYF
TGTGCCAGCAGCTACCCAGACAGGGGGACCTACGAGCAGTACTTC
>NA|TRBJ1-6|few|TRBV28
CASSFWLPNSPLHF
TGTGCCAGCAGTTTTTGGCTGCCGAATTCACCCCTCCACTTT
>TRBD2|TRBJ2-2|few|TRBV7-9
CASSLGLAGANGELFF
TGTGCCAGCAGCTTGGGACTAGCGGGAGCTAACGGGGAGCTGTTTTTT
>NA|TRBJ2-2|few|TRBV3-1
CASSQVAFERGTGELFF
TGTGCCAGCAGCCAAGTGGCATTCGAGAGGGGGACCGGGGAGCTGTTTTTT
>TRBD2|TRBJ2-1|many|TRBV9
CASSVSGGSYNEQFF
TGTGCCAGCAGCGTCAGCGGGGGCTCCTACAATGAGCAGTTCTTC
>NA|TRBJ2-1|few|TRBV12-3/TRBV12-4
CASSTVGKAEQFF
TGTGCCAGCAGTACTGTGGGAAAGGCTGAGCAGTTCTTC
>NA|TRBJ2-7|few|TRBV20-1
CSAGWAGFYEQYF
TGCAGTGCTGGATGGGCAGGGTTCTACGAGCAGTACTTC
>TRBD2|TRBJ2-3|few|TRBV20-1
CSATKTSGSTYTQYF
TGCAGTGCTACTAAGACTAGCGGGAGTACATATACGCAGTATTTT
>NA|TRBJ1-2|many|TRBV20-1
CSAPTGAYGYTF
TGCAGTGCGCCAACTGGGGCCTATGGCTACACCTTC
>NA|TRBJ2-7|many|TRBV10-3
CAISGGQGGSYEQYF
TGTGCCATCAGTGGGGGGCAGGGGGGAAGCTACGAGCAGTACTTC
>NA|TRBJ1-2|NA|TRBV4-2
CASSQLQGYGYTF
TGTGCCAGCAGCCAACTCCAGGGTTATGGCTACACCTTC
>NA|TRBJ2-2|NA|TRBV12-3/TRBV12-4
CASTTPGRLGELFF
TGTGCCAGTACTACACCGGGACGGCTAGGGGAGCTGTTTTTT
>NA|TRBJ2-1|NA|TRBV7-6
CASSPRDGNNEQFF
TGTGCCAGCAGCCCCCGGGACGGAAACAATGAGCAGTTCTTC
>TRBD1|TRBJ1-5|NA|TRBV28
CASSLGQVEQPQHF
TGTGCCAGCAGTTTAGGACAGGTTGAACAGCCCCAGCATTTT
>NA|TRBJ1-1|many|TRBV5-6
CASSRTQGPLNTEAFF
TGTGCCAGCAGTCGAACGCAGGGCCCATTGAACACTGAAGCTTTCTTT
>TRBD2|TRBJ2-1|few|TRBV7-2
CASSPSGSEQFF
TGTGCCAGCAGCCCTAGCGGTTCCGAGCAGTTCTTC
>TRBD2|TRBJ2-1|NA|TRBV10-3
CAINPGGAVSNEQFF
TGTGCCATCAACCCCGGGGGGGCCGTTAGTAATGAGCAGTTCTTC
>NA|TRBJ2-7|NA|TRBV27
CASSRETIAGRNEQYF
TGTGCCAGCAGTAGAGAAACTATTGCAGGGAGAAACGAGCAGTACTTC
>NA|TRBJ2-1|few|TRBV19
CASSKALGAGHNYNEQFF
TGTGCCAGTAGCAAAGCCTTAGGCGCGGGGCACAACTACAATGAGCAGTTCTTC
>TRBD2|TRBJ2-3|NA|TRBV28
CASSQTSGGATDTQYF
TGTGCCAGCAGCCAGACTAGCGGGGGGGCCACAGATACGCAGTATTTT
>NA|TRBJ2-1|many|TRBV11-2
CASSLSRNNEQFF
TGTGCCAGCAGCTTGAGTAGGAACAATGAGCAGTTCTTC
>TRBD1|TRBJ2-7|many|TRBV12-3/TRBV12-4
CASSFRTGDYEQYF
TGTGCCAGCAGTTTCAGGACAGGGGACTACGAGCAGTACTTC
>NA|TRBJ1-5|few|TRBV20-1
CSARDPGRGLGQPQHF
TGCAGTGCTAGAGATCCGGGCAGGGGATTAGGGCAGCCCCAGCATTTT
>NA|TRBJ1-1|many|TRBV20-1
CSARDWANTEAFF
TGCAGTGCTAGAGACTGGGCGAACACTGAAGCTTTCTTT
>NA|TRBJ1-5|many|TRBV28
CASSPAGGDHSSNQPQHF
TGTGCCAGCAGCCCAGCGGGTGGGGATCACTCAAGCAATCAGCCCCAGCATTTT
>TRBD2|TRBJ2-5|NA|TRBV6-5
CASSYSALAGGPETQYF
TGTGCCAGCAGTTACTCGGCTCTAGCGGGGGGGCCAGAGACCCAGTACTTC
>NA|TRBJ2-1|few|TRBV20-1
CSATQGAGGNEQFF
TGCAGTGCTACACAGGGGGCGGGGGGGAATGAGCAGTTCTTC
>NA|TRBJ2-4|few|TRBV2
CASSDPGQNIQYF
TGTGCCAGCAGTGATCCGGGGCAAAACATTCAGTACTTC
>NA|TRBJ2-1|NA|TRBV29-1
CSVEGGLVGHNEQFF
TGCAGCGTTGAAGGGGGGCTAGTTGGGCATAATGAGCAGTTCTTC
>NA|TRBJ2-2|NA|TRBV12-3/TRBV12-4
CASSLVEAGELFF
TGTGCCAGCAGTTTAGTGGAGGCCGGGGAGCTGTTTTTT
>NA|TRBJ2-7|few|TRBV4-1
CASSQEPTSGAAYEQYF
TGCGCCAGCAGCCAAGAACCCACGTCCGGGGCTGCCTACGAGCAGTACTTC
>TRBD2|TRBJ2-7|few|TRBV7-9
CASSLPGTSGSSYEQYF
TGTGCCAGCAGCTTACCCGGGACTAGCGGGAGTTCCTACGAGCAGTACTTC
>NA|TRBJ2-2|NA|TRBV11-2
CASSPKSWDSANTGELFF
TGTGCCAGCAGCCCCAAATCGTGGGACTCCGCGAACACCGGGGAGCTGTTTTTT
>NA|TRBJ1-2|NA|TRBV30
CAWSEGNYGYTF
TGTGCCTGGAGTGAAGGGAACTATGGCTACACCTTC
>TRBD1|TRBJ2-1|few|TRBV7-7
CASSPTGGRNNEQFF
TGTGCTAGCAGCCCGACAGGGGGGAGGAACAATGAGCAGTTCTTC
>NA|TRBJ2-3|few|TRBV5-1
CASSSGTDTDTQYF
TGCGCCAGCAGCTCCGGGACGGACACAGATACGCAGTATTTT
>NA|TRBJ1-2|many|TRBV28
CASSLQNYGYTF
TGTGCCAGCAGTTTACAGAACTATGGCTACACCTTC
>TRBD1|TRBJ2-7|few|TRBV7-9
CASSLFGDRAYEQYF
TGTGCCAGCAGCTTATTTGGCGACAGGGCCTACGAGCAGTACTTC
>NA|TRBJ1-2|many|TRBV28
CASRPTLDRGYTF
TGTGCCAGCAGACCCACTCTCGACAGGGGCTACACCTTC
>NA|TRBJ1-4|many|TRBV12-3/TRBV12-4
CASRLGAARNEKLFF
TGTGCCAGCAGACTTGGGGCAGCTCGAAATGAAAAACTGTTTTTT
>NA|TRBJ2-2|few|TRBV28
CASSFFTTGGELFF
TGTGCCAGCAGTTTTTTTACGACCGGCGGGGAGCTGTTTTTT
>TRBD1|TRBJ1-2|many|TRBV5-5
CASSPRGQGVYGYTF
TGTGCCAGCAGCCCCCGGGGACAGGGGGTCTATGGCTACACCTTC
>NA|TRBJ2-2|few|TRBV14
CASSQANTGELFF
TGTGCCAGCAGCCAGGCGAACACCGGGGAGCTGTTTTTT
>NA|TRBJ1-1|few|TRBV4-1
CASSPGTQNTEAFF
TGCGCCAGCAGCCCCGGGACACAGAACACTGAAGCTTTCTTT
>TRBD2|TRBJ2-1|NA|TRBV13
CASSSGLAGGLSSYNEQFF
TGTGCCAGCAGCTCAGGACTAGCGGGAGGTCTTAGCTCCTACAATGAGCAGTTCTTC
>NA|TRBJ1-5|NA|TRBV4-3
CASSQDWGSPQHF
TGCGCCAGCAGCCAAGATTGGGGTTCGCCCCAGCATTTT
>TRBD2|TRBJ2-5|few|TRBV27
CASSRGLAVETQYF
TGTGCCAGCAGTCGGGGACTAGCGGTTGAGACCCAGTACTTC
>TRBD2|TRBJ2-1|many|TRBV20-1
CSARTSGSYYNEQFF
TGCAGTGCTAGAACTAGCGGCAGTTACTACAATGAGCAGTTCTTC
>TRBD2|TRBJ2-3|NA|TRBV9
CASSVGSATSITDTQYF
TGTGCCAGCAGCGTAGGTAGCGCGACTAGCATCACAGATACGCAGTATTTT
>NA|TRBJ1-1|many|TRBV10-3
CAISEAVSGNTEAFF
TGTGCCATCAGTGAGGCAGTTTCAGGAAACACTGAAGCTTTCTTT
>TRBD2|TRBJ2-3|NA|TRBV20-1
CSARKALAGRTDTQYF
TGCAGTGCTAGAAAGGCACTAGCGGGCCGCACAGATACGCAGTATTTT
>TRBD2|TRBJ2-1|few|TRBV20-1
CSASRTSGRNEQFF
TGCAGTGCGAGTCGGACTAGCGGGAGGAATGAGCAGTTCTTC